Following are 25 T cell receptor beta chains from one sample sequenced in a study of T cell repertoires in cytomegalovirus infection. Their antigen targets remain unknown. TCRdb reanalysed the reads using MiXCR and keeps one entry per CDR3 protein. The table lists roughly 340,000 distinct CDR3 sequences, 29% of them singletons. The sample here was cultured PBMCs, taken from culture after CMV antigen stimulation. Receptor source: a human donor in good health (CMV status not recorded). Some clones in this sample may be carry-over from other donors' samples.

This clonotype was counted a few times. CDR3: CASSLSPSGYSEQFF. Written as DNA, the CDR3 is TGTGCCAGCAGCTTATCCCCTTCAGGGTATAGTGAGCAGTTCTTC. J is TRBJ2-1 and V is TRBV11-3, with a tentative D call TRBD1 (5 bases). The germline V gene encodes CDR1 SGHNT and CDR2 YENEEA. V was shortened by 2 bases and J by 9 bases, with 17 bases between the two germline ends. This CDR3 spans 15 amino acids.

The rearrangement uses TRBV12-3 or TRBV12-4 and TRBJ2-5, with TRBD2 as a possible D gene (5 bases). The CDR3 length is 14 residues. With 5 bases removed from V and 7 bases from J, the gap between germline ends came to 17 bases. CDR3 protein: CASSSRGRGVTQYF. The CDR3 bases are TGTGCCAGCAGTAGCCGCGGTCGGGGAGTGACCCAGTACTTC.

This chain links TRBV6-5 with TRBJ1-2; D is uncertain. Trimming removed 6 bases at V and 2 bases at J, with 13 bases between. In germline, CDR1 is MNHEY, CDR2 SVGAGI. The CDR3 extends over 14 amino acids. The CDR3 coding sequence is TGTGCCAGCAGAAGGCAGACGCTAAACTATGGCTACACCTTC. It encodes CASRRQTLNYGYTF.

This clonotype was seen more than once but under ten times. CDR3 loop: CASSLQGNPSGNTIYF. The CDR3 region has the DNA TGCGCCAGCAGCTTGCAAGGGAACCCCTCTGGAAACACCATATATTTT. V and J are TRBV5-1 and TRBJ1-3; D is unresolved. The ends were cut back, 1 base at V and 0 bases at J, with 11 bases in the middle. The CDR3 totals 16 residues. Germline-derived CDR1 and CDR2 are SGHRS and YFSETQ.

This clonotype came up a few times. The J gene is TRBJ2-1, the V gene TRBV19; 7 nucleotides agree with TRBD2. The CDR3 consists of 14 residues. Germline CDR1 is LNHDA and CDR2 is SQIVND (reference sequence). V lost 6 bases, J lost 2 bases, and 4 bases stayed unmatched. CDR3: CASSASGTYNEQFF. CDR3 coding DNA: TGTGCCAGTAGCGCTAGCGGAACCTACAATGAGCAGTTCTTC.

This clonotype was seen a handful of times. The chain employs TRBV2 and TRBJ2-3; D might be TRBD2 (5 bases). Trimming cost V 7 bases and J 6 bases, with 17 bases left between them. Per the germline V gene, CDR1 is SNHLY and CDR2 is FYNNEI. This CDR3 is 14 amino acids long. The chain's CDR3 is CASMAYGVGDTQYF. CDR3 nucleotide sequence: TGTGCCAGCATGGCGTACGGGGTTGGTGATACGCAGTATTTT.

This sequence joins TRBV19 and TRBJ2-2; D call uncertain. Germline CDR1 reads LNHDA; CDR2 reads SQIVND (reference sequence). The CDR3 totals 12 residues. V was shortened by 4 bases and J by 6 bases, with 6 bases between the two germline ends. CDR3 DNA: TGTGCCAGTAGTAGCTGGTCCGGGGAGCTGTTTTTT. Translated: CASSSWSGELFF.

The count of this clonotype is one. The J gene is TRBJ1-1, the V gene TRBV6-1; 7 bases match TRBD1. The CDR3 is 17 residues long. The V gene's germline CDR1 is MNHNS and CDR2 SASEGT. J was trimmed by 2 bases and V by 5 bases; bases with no gene match: 14. CDR3 DNA: TGTGCCAGCAGTCCTTACCGTGCTGGGACAGCTAACACTGAAGCTTTCTTT. It is translated as CASSPYRAGTANTEAFF.

The sample holds a few counts of this clonotype. The CDR3 DNA follows: TGTGCCAGCACCGCGGACAGGGCGAACACCGGGGAGCTGTTTTTT. Translated: CASTADRANTGELFF. V is TRBV2 and J is TRBJ2-2, with 8 bases fitting TRBD1. CDR1 SNHLY and CDR2 FYNNEI come from the germline V gene. V was clipped by 7 bases and J by 0 bases; unmatched bases: 4. The CDR3 loop spans 15 amino acids.

This clonotype was picked up a small number of times. The chain is built from TRBV11-3 and TRBJ1-1; D unresolved. This CDR3 contains 14 residues. The V end was cut by 5 bases, the J end by 4 bases, with 14 bases between. Germline V gives CDR1 SGHNT, CDR2 YENEEA. CDR3 residues: CASSPTAGSTEAFF. For the CDR3, the DNA is TGTGCCAGCAGCCCCACTGCCGGGAGCACTGAAGCTTTCTTT.

This clonotype has at least ten counts. J is TRBJ2-4 and V is TRBV7-8, with D maybe TRBD1 (5 bases). V lost 0 bases and J lost 5, with 11 bases in between. Germline assignment: CDR1 SGHVS and CDR2 FQNEAQ. This CDR3 is built from 15 residues. CDR3 protein: CASSLAAGKENIQYF. CDR3 bases: TGTGCCAGCAGCTTAGCGGCAGGGAAAGAAAACATTCAGTACTTC.

This rearrangement joins TRBV4-2 to TRBJ2-4; TRBD2 matches 9 bases. Per germline, CDR1 LGHNA and CDR2 YNFKEQ. V was clipped by 2 bases and J by 0 bases; unmatched bases: 2. This CDR3 has 16 amino acids. The CDR3 protein is CASSQSRGGAKNIQYF. The CDR3 DNA reads TGTGCCAGCAGCCAATCGCGGGGGGGAGCCAAAAACATTCAGTACTTC.

This clonotype was observed many times. This chain links TRBV7-9 with TRBJ2-5; a weak D match, TRBD2 (7 bases). CDR1 SEHNR and CDR2 FQNEAQ come from the germline V gene (reference sequence). The CDR3 extends over 18 amino acids. Trimming pared 4 bases from V and 1 base from J, leaving 22 bases between. CDR3 bases: TGTGCCAGCAGCTCAACGGGGACAAGCGGGGAGATCCAAGAGACCCAGTACTTC. Amino acid sequence: CASSSTGTSGEIQETQYF.

This chain joins TRBV10-3 and TRBJ2-1; D not certain. Trimming left V 3 bases short and J 2 bases short, with 8 bases between. The germline CDR1 and CDR2 sequences are ENHRY and SYGVKD. This CDR3 spans 14 amino acids. This chain's CDR3 is CAISDSRTYNEQFF. DNA of the CDR3: TGTGCCATCAGTGATAGTCGAACCTACAATGAGCAGTTCTTC.

This clonotype was recorded a few times. The chain links TRBV2 to TRBJ1-5; 9 nucleotides align to TRBD1. Germline V gene sequence: CDR1 SNHLY, CDR2 FYNNEI. With 8 bases clipped from V and 5 bases from J, the junction kept 7 bases outside the gene matches. The CDR3 is 14 amino acids. The CDR3: CASRRDRVDQPQHF. CDR3 coding DNA: TGTGCCAGCCGGAGGGACAGGGTGGATCAGCCCCAGCATTTT.

This chain links TRBV29-1 with TRBJ2-5; D gene ambiguous. The CDR3 length is 14 residues. Germline V CDR1 and CDR2: SQVTM, ANQGSEA. Trimming cost V 2 bases and J 5 bases, with 15 bases left between them. The CDR3 spells CSVEYHGRSETQYF. CDR3 nucleotide sequence: TGCAGCGTTGAATATCACGGCAGGTCGGAGACCCAGTACTTC.

The chain uses TRBV7-9 and TRBJ2-1; 8 bases map to TRBD2. The CDR3 runs to 15 residues. Trimming removed 6 bases from V and 2 bases from J; junction bases left unmatched: 6. Germline V gives CDR1 SEHNR, CDR2 FQNEAQ (reference sequence). CDR3 coding DNA: TGTGCCAGCAGGCAAGCGGGAGCTGCCTACAATGAGCAGTTCTTC. It specifies CASRQAGAAYNEQFF.

This clonotype occurred a few times. The gene calls are TRBV9 and TRBJ1-6; perhaps TRBD1 as D (5 bases). V was clipped by 0 bases and J by 10 bases, with 8 bases between them. Germline V gene data show CDR1 as SGDLS and CDR2 as YYNGEE. There are 13 residues in the CDR3. The CDR3 protein is CASSVGGDSPLHF. In nucleotides, the CDR3 is TGTGCCAGCAGCGTAGGGGGCGACTCACCCCTCCACTTT.

A single count supports this clonotype. This chain joins TRBV6-1 and TRBJ2-3, with D perhaps TRBD1 or TRBD2 (5 bases each). Germline V lookup: CDR1 MNHNS, CDR2 SASEGT. The ends were cut back, 6 bases at V and 0 bases at J, with 16 bases in the middle. The CDR3 is 16 amino acids. The CDR3 DNA reads as TGTGCCAGCAGACTAGAGGGACCGACTAGCACAGATACGCAGTATTTT. Protein product: CASRLEGPTSTDTQYF.

V usage is TRBV5-6 and J usage is TRBJ2-5; the D gene is possibly TRBD2 (6 bases). CDR1 SGHDT and CDR2 YYEEEE come from the germline V gene. Trimming cost V 4 bases and J 5 bases, with 18 bases left between them. CDR3 length: 15 amino acids. CDR3 loop: CASSPVGGGRETQYF. The CDR3 region has the DNA TGTGCCAGCAGCCCCGTCGGGGGAGGACGGGAGACCCAGTACTTC.

The chain carries TRBV27 and TRBJ1-1; D gene ambiguous. The germline V gene encodes CDR1 MNHEY and CDR2 SMNVEV (reference sequence). The V and J ends lost 7 bases and 1 base respectively, with 13 bases between them. This CDR3 contains 14 residues. Written as DNA, the CDR3 is TGTGCCAGCAAAGGAGTCAGTCCGAACACTGAAGCTTTCTTT. Its translation: CASKGVSPNTEAFF.

The gene calls are TRBV6-6 and TRBJ2-1; 10 nucleotides match TRBD1. The CDR3 is 15 residues long. V lost 4 bases, J lost 4 bases, and 4 bases stayed unmatched. The germline V gene has CDR1 MNHNY and CDR2 SVGAGI (reference sequence). The CDR3 is CASSSRDRGYNEQFF. The DNA for the CDR3 is TGTGCCAGCAGTTCTCGGGACAGGGGTTACAATGAGCAGTTCTTC.

This clonotype was detected only a few times. The chain recombines TRBV7-4 with TRBJ2-7; 9 nucleotides line up with TRBD1. Germline lookup yields CDR1 SGHVT and CDR2 SQSDAQ. Losses at the gene ends were 5 bases for V and 5 bases for J; bases not matched to a gene: 7. This CDR3 region has 14 residues. The chain's CDR3 is CASSLSGTGHEQYF. The DNA for the CDR3 is TGTGCCAGCAGCCTATCCGGGACAGGGCACGAGCAGTACTTC. The full variable domain, with the rest looked up from reference TRBV7-4 and TRBJ2-7, is GAGVSQSPRYKVAKRGRDVALRCDSISGHVTLYWYRQTLGQGSEVLTYSQSDAQRDKSGRPSGRFSAERPERSVSTLKIQRTEQGDSAVYLCASSLSGTGHEQYFGPGTRLTVT.

This rearrangement joins TRBV6-1 to TRBJ1-1; no clear D. This CDR3 comprises 11 residues. Germline assignment: CDR1 MNHNS and CDR2 SASEGT. With 10 bases removed from V and 3 bases from J, the gap between germline ends came to 9 bases. The DNA of the CDR3 is TGTGCCACCGACGGAGACACTGAAGCTTTCTTT. Residues: CATDGDTEAFF.

This sequence joins TRBV28 and TRBJ1-5; 7 bases are a match to TRBD1. Germline V CDR1 and CDR2: MDHEN, SYDVKM. Trimming took 6 bases from V and 0 from J; bases not matched to a gene: 14. CDR3 size: 18 residues. The CDR3 loop reads CASRDSRGYLSSNQPQHF. Here the CDR3 DNA reads TGTGCCAGCAGGGACTCCAGGGGGTACCTCTCTAGCAATCAGCCCCAGCATTTT.